This T cell receptor (beta chain) appears in the sequencing data of a study of monozygotic twins with inflammatory bowel disease. This CDR3 contains 15 residues. Germline values: CDR1 MNHNS, CDR2 SASEGT. TCRdb reprocessed the 5' RACE reads, with one entry per CDR3 protein and no DNA. This sample's table reports a few hundred thousand distinct CDR3 sequences. The TCR sequence derives from a human donor with ulcerative colitis or Crohn's disease, or a healthy co-twin of an affected twin (not recorded which). Input material: blood. The chain uses TRBV6-1 and TRBJ2-7; TCRdb returns TRBD1, unconfirmable since there is no DNA. CDR3 sequence: CASSPRGDFSYEQYF.